The rows below give T cell receptor beta chains drawn from one sample of a study of blood T cell repertoires in COVID-19. The protocol was immunoSEQ multiplex PCR, while the TCRdb copy is restricted to in-frame clones and leaves out a portion. This table has 170,000 or so clones, approximately 80% appearing once. The sequencing input was PBMCs or T cells enriched from blood (not recorded which). The receptors shown here come from a woman in her 50s who had recovered from COVID-19. Both conserved end residues are part of each CDR3. D genes are given only for firm matches. Clone size is given for some rows only: seen once, a few or many times, or a class if the clone is expanded.

CDR3aa,CDR3nt,v_gene,j_gene,abundance,d_gene
CASSTNPQGFSGYTF,TGTGCCAGCAGTACAAATCCCCAGGGTTTCAGTGGCTACACCTTC,TRBV6-5,TRBJ1-2,-,-
CASSLTGRTLETYSPLHF,TGTGCCAGTAGTTTGACCGGGAGAACACTTGAAACTTATTCACCCCTCCACTTT,TRBV19,TRBJ1-6,-,-
CAWSRTAFQETQYF,TGTGCCTGGAGTAGAACAGCCTTCCAAGAGACCCAGTACTTC,TRBV30,TRBJ2-5,few,-
CASSLRGGERREQYF,TGTGCCAGCAGCCTCAGAGGGGGAGAGAGGCGCGAGCAGTACTTC,TRBV2,TRBJ2-7,many,-
CATSDPGQGDGEQFF,TGTGCCACCAGTGACCCGGGACAGGGTGATGGAGAGCAGTTCTTC,TRBV24-1,TRBJ2-1,-,TRBD1
CSASPPQGLDTEAFF,TGCAGTGCTAGTCCGCCCCAGGGGTTAGACACTGAAGCTTTCTTT,TRBV20-1,TRBJ1-1,-,-
CAWKQAVNTEAFF,TGTGCCTGGAAACAGGCCGTGAACACTGAAGCTTTCTTT,TRBV30,TRBJ1-1,once,-
CASRPGHEGVGYTF,TGTGCCAGCAGGCCGGGACACGAGGGGGTTGGCTACACCTTC,TRBV28,TRBJ1-2,many,-
CASSVGTSDSTDTQYF,TGTGCCAGCAGCGTGGGGACTAGCGACTCAACAGATACGCAGTATTTT,TRBV9,TRBJ2-3,few,TRBD2
CASSPLQNNYGYTF,TGCGCCAGCAGCCCGCTACAGAATAACTATGGCTACACCTTC,TRBV5-1,TRBJ1-2,-,-
CASSLVDHSGRANEKLFF,TGTGCCAGCAGCTTGGTTGATCATTCCGGGAGGGCTAATGAAAAACTGTTTTTT,TRBV5-6,TRBJ1-4,-,-
CASSRKRESLASYEQYF,TGTGCCAGCAGCCGTAAGCGGGAGAGCCTGGCTTCCTACGAGCAGTACTTC,TRBV3-1/TRBV3-2,TRBJ2-7,-,TRBD2
CASSFELVRPDTQYF,TGTGCCAGCAGCTTTGAACTAGTGAGGCCAGATACGCAGTATTTT,TRBV5-4,TRBJ2-3,-,-
CASSTPDRPSTDTQYF,TGTGCCAGCAGCACCCCAGACAGGCCTAGCACAGATACGCAGTATTTT,TRBV21-1,TRBJ2-3,-,-
CASSGPGQGGSYNEQFF,TGTGCCAGCAGTGGACCGGGACAGGGGGGGTCCTACAATGAGCAGTTCTTC,TRBV6-2/TRBV6-3,TRBJ2-1,once,TRBD1
CASSKRAGAPTHLLSTDTQYF,TGTGCCAGCAGCAAACGGGCAGGGGCCCCCACCCACCTTCTCTCCACAGATACGCAGTATTTT,TRBV21-1,TRBJ2-3,-,-
CASSGGGVAWKNTEAFF,TGTGCCAGCAGCGGTGGTGGAGTGGCCTGGAAGAACACTGAAGCTTTCTTT,TRBV5-4,TRBJ1-1,-,-
CSVVYRDNQPQHF,TGCAGCGTGGTGTACAGGGACAATCAGCCCCAGCATTTT,TRBV29-1,TRBJ1-5,-,-
CASSYYLGQGISVGNQPQHF,TGTGCCAGCAGTTACTACCTGGGACAGGGGATAAGTGTGGGCAATCAGCCCCAGCATTTT,TRBV6-2/TRBV6-3,TRBJ1-5,-,TRBD1
CAWSENSPGHTF,TGTGCCTGGAGTGAAAATTCGCCGGGACATACCTTC,TRBV30,TRBJ1-2,-,-
CASSPGGLEQYF,TGTGCCAGCTCACCGGGAGGTCTCGAGCAGTACTTC,TRBV18,TRBJ2-7,-,-
CASSQTDYNSPLHF,TGTGCCAGCAGCCAGACAGATTATAATTCACCCCTCCACTTT,TRBV4-2,TRBJ1-6,-,-
CATSDTSGSLAKNIQYF,TGTGCCACCAGTGATACTAGCGGGAGCTTAGCCAAAAACATTCAGTACTTC,TRBV24-1,TRBJ2-4,-,TRBD2
CASSPGQGKSPLHF,TGTGCCAGCTCACCCGGACAGGGCAAATCACCCCTCCACTTT,TRBV18,TRBJ1-6,-,TRBD1
CASSLSGRVVEQFF,TGTGCCAGCAGCTTAAGCGGGAGGGTAGTTGAGCAGTTCTTC,TRBV7-2,TRBJ2-1,-,TRBD2
CASSPPRTGQEQYF,TGCGCCAGCAGCCCCCCCCGGACAGGGCAAGAGCAGTACTTC,TRBV5-1,TRBJ2-7,-,TRBD1
CASSEDFTGEQYF,TGTGCCAGCAGTGAGGATTTCACGGGAGAGCAGTACTTC,TRBV2,TRBJ2-7,-,-
CASSLRTTGGPEAFF,TGTGCCAGCAGCCTTAGGACGACAGGGGGGCCTGAAGCTTTCTTT,TRBV7-9,TRBJ1-1,-,TRBD1
CASRSTGGNTIYF,TGCGCCAGCAGGTCGACAGGGGGCAACACCATATATTTT,TRBV5-1,TRBJ1-3,-,TRBD1
CASSEIRAGLWTGELFF,TGTGCCAGCAGTGAAATAAGGGCAGGGCTGTGGACCGGGGAGCTGTTTTTT,TRBV2,TRBJ2-2,-,-
CASSLYSVADIQYF,TGTGCCAGCAGCTTGTACTCGGTGGCGGACATTCAGTACTTC,TRBV5-4,TRBJ2-4,once,-
CASSLGGQNYGYTF,TGCGCCAGCAGCTTGGGGGGCCAGAACTATGGCTACACCTTC,TRBV5-1,TRBJ1-2,-,-
CASSLSGTNEQFF,TGTGCCAGCAGCTTATCGGGTACGAATGAGCAGTTCTTC,TRBV7-2,TRBJ2-1,-,-
CASSLEGRTNYEQYF,TGTGCCAGTAGTTTGGAGGGACGGACGAATTACGAGCAGTACTTC,TRBV19,TRBJ2-7,once,-
CASRGNRGYYEQYF,TGTGCCAGCAGGGGAAACAGGGGATATTACGAGCAGTACTTC,TRBV2,TRBJ2-7,-,TRBD1
CASSPQVAGTYEQYF,TGTGCCAGCTCACCACAGGTAGCGGGGACCTACGAGCAGTACTTC,TRBV18,TRBJ2-7,-,TRBD2
CASSMAGSSPSGANVLTF,TGTGCCAGTAGTATGGCAGGTTCCAGCCCCTCTGGGGCCAACGTCCTGACTTTC,TRBV19,TRBJ2-6,-,-
CASRRDRFSYGYTF,TGCGCCAGCAGACGGGACAGATTCTCCTATGGCTACACCTTC,TRBV4-1,TRBJ1-2,once,TRBD1
CASRIAGVTGELFF,TGTGCCAGCAGAATAGCGGGAGTTACCGGGGAGCTGTTTTTT,TRBV3-1/TRBV3-2,TRBJ2-2,-,TRBD2
CASSYGQGNNGGYTF,TGCGCCAGCAGCTATGGACAGGGTAACAATGGTGGCTACACCTTC,TRBV5-1,TRBJ1-2,-,TRBD1
CASRPDSSYNEQFF,TGTGCCAGCAGGCCAGACAGCTCCTACAATGAGCAGTTCTTC,TRBV28,TRBJ2-1,-,-
CASSFGTDEKLFF,TGTGCCAGCAGCTTCGGGACAGATGAAAAACTGTTTTTT,TRBV7-9,TRBJ1-4,-,TRBD1
CASRGQSGSGNEQFF,TGTGCCAGCAGGGGGCAGAGCGGGAGTGGCAATGAGCAGTTCTTC,TRBV27,TRBJ2-1,-,TRBD2
CASSQNPGANTGELFF,TGCGCCAGCAGCCAGAATCCGGGAGCCAACACCGGGGAGCTGTTTTTT,TRBV4-1,TRBJ2-2,once,-
CASSLGWPSGQFF,TGTGCCAGCAGTTTAGGTTGGCCCTCAGGGCAGTTCTTC,TRBV12-3/TRBV12-4,TRBJ2-1,-,-
CAIQLTQGNSPLHF,TGTGCCATCCAGTTAACCCAGGGAAATTCACCCCTCCACTTT,TRBV10-3,TRBJ1-6,-,-
CASSLGGIKYNEQFF,TGTGCCAGCAGCCTTGGGGGCATCAAGTACAATGAGCAGTTCTTC,TRBV7-2,TRBJ2-1,-,-
CASSPQAGDASGNTIYF,TGTGCCAGCTCACCCCAGGCAGGCGATGCGAGTGGAAACACCATATATTTT,TRBV18,TRBJ1-3,-,-
CASSFPGGGNEQYF,TGTGCCAGCAGCTTCCCGGGAGGAGGAAACGAGCAGTACTTC,TRBV7-9,TRBJ2-7,-,TRBD2
CASSSSPGGSGYTF,TGTGCCAGCAGTTCATCCCCAGGGGGTTCTGGCTACACCTTC,TRBV27,TRBJ1-2,-,TRBD1
CASSLYLAHNEQFF,TGTGCCAGCAGTTTATACCTAGCGCACAATGAGCAGTTCTTC,TRBV27,TRBJ2-1,once,-
CASSAPGTGNTEAFF,TGTGCCAGCAGTGCCCCCGGGACAGGAAACACTGAAGCTTTCTTT,TRBV25-1,TRBJ1-1,-,TRBD1
CASSPQSRGEQYF,TGTGCCAGCTCACCACAGAGCCGGGGGGAGCAGTACTTC,TRBV18,TRBJ2-7,-,-
CASSSSGYEKLFF,TGTGCCAGCAGCTCAAGTGGCTATGAAAAACTGTTTTTT,TRBV7-2,TRBJ1-4,once,-
CASSPAVGQASSYEQYF,TGTGCCAGCAGTCCGGCCGTGGGGCAGGCGAGTTCCTACGAGCAGTACTTC,TRBV28,TRBJ2-7,once,-
CASSLGTSGREADTQYF,TGTGCCAGCAGCCTTGGGACTAGCGGGAGGGAAGCAGATACGCAGTATTTT,TRBV4-2,TRBJ2-3,-,TRBD2
CAISRSTQGITDTQYF,TGTGCCATCAGCAGATCGACGCAGGGAATTACAGATACGCAGTATTTT,TRBV10-3,TRBJ2-3,-,-
CASSRGTGTQETQYF,TGTGCCAGCTCACGAGGGACAGGGACCCAAGAGACCCAGTACTTC,TRBV18,TRBJ2-5,-,TRBD1
CASSPGQGGYEQYF,TGCGCCAGCAGCCCGGGACAGGGGGGCTACGAGCAGTACTTC,TRBV5-1,TRBJ2-7,-,TRBD1
CASSQDWSKQGARGYTF,TGTGCCAGCAGCCAAGATTGGTCCAAACAGGGGGCGCGGGGCTACACCTTC,TRBV14,TRBJ1-2,once,TRBD1